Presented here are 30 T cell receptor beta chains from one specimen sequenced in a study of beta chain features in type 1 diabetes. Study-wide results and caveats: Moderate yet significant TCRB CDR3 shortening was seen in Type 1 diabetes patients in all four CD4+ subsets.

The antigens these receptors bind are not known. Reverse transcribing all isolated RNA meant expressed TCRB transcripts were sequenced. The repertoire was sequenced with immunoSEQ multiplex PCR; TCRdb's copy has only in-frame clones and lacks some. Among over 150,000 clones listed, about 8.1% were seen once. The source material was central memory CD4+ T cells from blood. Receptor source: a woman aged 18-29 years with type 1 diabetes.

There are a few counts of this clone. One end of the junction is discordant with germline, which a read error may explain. The CDR3: CASSQAVNRETQYF. As DNA, the CDR3 is TGCGCCAGCAGCCAAGCGGTGAATCGGGAGACCCAGTACTTC. This chain connects TRBV7-9 to TRBJ2-5; weak D call: TRBD2 (5 bases). The CDR3 contains 14 residues. Germline CDR1 SEHNR, CDR2 FQNEAQ (reference sequence).

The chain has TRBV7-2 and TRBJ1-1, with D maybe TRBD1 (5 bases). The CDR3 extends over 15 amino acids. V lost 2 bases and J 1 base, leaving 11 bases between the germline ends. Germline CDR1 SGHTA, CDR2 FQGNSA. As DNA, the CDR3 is TGTGCCAGCAGCTTACTTGACAGCGCGAACACTGAAGCTTTCTTT. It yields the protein CASSLLDSANTEAFF.

In nucleotides, the CDR3 is TGCGCCAGCAGCTGGGGACAGGGTTCCACCTACGAGCAGTACTTC. This sequence encodes CASSWGQGSTYEQYF. The chain employs TRBV5-1 and TRBJ2-7; 9 positions agree with TRBD1. CDR1 SGHRS and CDR2 YFSETQ come from the germline V gene. The CDR3 totals 15 residues. Unmatched junction bases numbered 6, after V lost 3 bases and J lost 2 bases.

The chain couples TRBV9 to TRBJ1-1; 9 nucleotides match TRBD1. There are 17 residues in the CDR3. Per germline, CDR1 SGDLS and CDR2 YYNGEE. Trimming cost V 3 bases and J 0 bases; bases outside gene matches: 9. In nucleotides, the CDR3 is TGTGCCAGCAGCGCCCCCGGGACAGGGTTTATGAACACTGAAGCTTTCTTT. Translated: CASSAPGTGFMNTEAFF.

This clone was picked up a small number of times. CDR3 region: CSVRAPNQPQHF. The CDR3 bases are TGCAGCGTCCGCGCACCTAACCAGCCCCAGCATTTT. The gene calls are TRBV29-1 and TRBJ1-5; D unclear. The CDR3 extends over 12 amino acids. V was cut by 6 bases and J by 7 bases, with 13 bases left in between. The germline V gene encodes CDR1 SQVTM and CDR2 ANQGSEA. Drawing the rest from reference TRBV29-1 and TRBJ1-5, the complete variable domain is SAVISQKPSRDICQRGTSLTIQCQVDSQVTMMFWYRQQPGQSLTLIATANQGSEATYESGFVIDKFPISRPNLTFSTLTVSNMSPEDSSIYLCSVRAPNQPQHFGDGTRLSIL.

The CDR3 DNA sequence: TGTGCCAGCAGTCAACCTCGAGCAGGGGACTACGAGCAGTACTTC. Its protein is CASSQPRAGDYEQYF. The chain carries TRBV28 and TRBJ2-7; tentatively, D is TRBD1 (6 bases). Germline V gene sequence: CDR1 MDHEN, CDR2 SYDVKM. This CDR3 has 15 amino acids. V was trimmed by 5 bases and J by 3 bases, leaving 17 bases between them.

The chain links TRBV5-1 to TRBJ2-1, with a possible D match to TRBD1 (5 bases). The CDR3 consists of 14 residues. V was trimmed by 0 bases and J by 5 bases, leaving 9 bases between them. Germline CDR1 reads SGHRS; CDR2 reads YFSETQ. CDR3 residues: CASSLGQHNNEQFF. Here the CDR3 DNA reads TGCGCCAGCAGCTTGGGACAGCACAACAATGAGCAGTTCTTC.

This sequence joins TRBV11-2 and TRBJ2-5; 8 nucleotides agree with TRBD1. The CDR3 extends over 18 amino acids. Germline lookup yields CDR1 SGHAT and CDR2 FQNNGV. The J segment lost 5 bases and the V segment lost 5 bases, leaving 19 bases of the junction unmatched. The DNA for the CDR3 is TGTGCCAGCAGCATAAATCAGGGGGGACAGGCCCTCGGGGAGACCCAGTACTTC. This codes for CASSINQGGQALGETQYF.

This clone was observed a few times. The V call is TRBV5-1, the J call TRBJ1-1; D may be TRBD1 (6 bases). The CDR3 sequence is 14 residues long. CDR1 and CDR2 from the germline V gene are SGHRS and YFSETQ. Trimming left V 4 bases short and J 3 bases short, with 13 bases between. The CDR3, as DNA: TGCGCCAGCAGCCCTCGGACAGACTACACTGAAGCTTTCTTT. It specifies CASSPRTDYTEAFF.

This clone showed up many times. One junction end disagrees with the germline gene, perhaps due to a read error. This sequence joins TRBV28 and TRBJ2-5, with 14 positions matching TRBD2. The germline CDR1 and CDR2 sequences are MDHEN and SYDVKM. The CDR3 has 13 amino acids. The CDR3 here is CASSRTSGGRWDF. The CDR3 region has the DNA TGTGCCAGCAGTCGGACTAGCGGGGGGAGGTGGGACTTC.

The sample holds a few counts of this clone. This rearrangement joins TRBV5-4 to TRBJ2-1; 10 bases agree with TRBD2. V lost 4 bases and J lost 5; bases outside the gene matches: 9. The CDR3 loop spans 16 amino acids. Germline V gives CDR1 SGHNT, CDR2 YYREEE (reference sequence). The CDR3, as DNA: TGTGCCAGCAGCCCCAGGGAGCGGGGGGGGCACAATGAGCAGTTCTTC. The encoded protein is CASSPRERGGHNEQFF.

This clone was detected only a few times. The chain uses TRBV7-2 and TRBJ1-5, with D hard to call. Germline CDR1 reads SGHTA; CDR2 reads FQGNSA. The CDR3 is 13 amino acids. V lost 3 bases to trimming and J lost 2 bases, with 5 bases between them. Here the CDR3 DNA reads TGTGCCAGCAGCTTCGGGGGCAATCAGCCCCAGCATTTT. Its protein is CASSFGGNQPQHF.

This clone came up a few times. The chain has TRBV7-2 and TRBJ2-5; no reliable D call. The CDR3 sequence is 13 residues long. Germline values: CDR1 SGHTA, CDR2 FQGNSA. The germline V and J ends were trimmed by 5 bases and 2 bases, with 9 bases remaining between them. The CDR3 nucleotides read TGTGCCAGCAGCCGCAGTCCACAAGAGACCCAGTACTTC. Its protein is CASSRSPQETQYF.

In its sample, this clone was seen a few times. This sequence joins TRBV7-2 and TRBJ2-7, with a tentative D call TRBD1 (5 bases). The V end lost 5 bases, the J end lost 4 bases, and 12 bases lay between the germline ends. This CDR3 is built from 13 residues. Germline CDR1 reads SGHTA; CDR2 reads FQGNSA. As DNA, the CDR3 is TGTGCCAGCAGCGCCTACACAGGATACGAGCAGTACTTC. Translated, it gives CASSAYTGYEQYF.

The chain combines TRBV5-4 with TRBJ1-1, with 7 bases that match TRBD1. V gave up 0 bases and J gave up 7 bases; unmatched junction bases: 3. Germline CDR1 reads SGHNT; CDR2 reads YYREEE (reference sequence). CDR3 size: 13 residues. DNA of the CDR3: TGTGCCAGCAGCTTGGGGCAGGGGGGTGAAGCTTTCTTT. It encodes CASSLGQGGEAFF.

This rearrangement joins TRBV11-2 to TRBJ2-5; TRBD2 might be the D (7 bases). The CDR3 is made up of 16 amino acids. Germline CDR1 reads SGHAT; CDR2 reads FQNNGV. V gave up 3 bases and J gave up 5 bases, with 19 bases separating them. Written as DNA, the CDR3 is TGTGCCAGCAGCTTTAACGGGGGCACTAGCGCCGAGACCCAGTACTTC. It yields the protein CASSFNGGTSAETQYF.

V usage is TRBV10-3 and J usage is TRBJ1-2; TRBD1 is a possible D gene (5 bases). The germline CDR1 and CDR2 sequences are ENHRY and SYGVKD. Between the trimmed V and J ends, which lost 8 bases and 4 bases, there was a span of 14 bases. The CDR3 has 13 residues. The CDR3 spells CAISTGRGYGYTF. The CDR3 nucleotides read TGTGCCATCTCGACGGGGAGGGGCTATGGCTACACCTTC.

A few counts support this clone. CDR3 DNA sequence: TGCGCCAGCAGCCCCTCGCCAGGGGGCACTGAAGCTTTCTTT. Amino acid sequence: CASSPSPGGTEAFF. The chain recombines TRBV5-1 with TRBJ1-1; 7 nucleotides agree with TRBD1. In germline, CDR1 is SGHRS, CDR2 YFSETQ. The CDR3 sequence is 14 residues long. Trimming at V came to 4 bases and at J to 4 bases, leaving 7 bases not matched to a gene.

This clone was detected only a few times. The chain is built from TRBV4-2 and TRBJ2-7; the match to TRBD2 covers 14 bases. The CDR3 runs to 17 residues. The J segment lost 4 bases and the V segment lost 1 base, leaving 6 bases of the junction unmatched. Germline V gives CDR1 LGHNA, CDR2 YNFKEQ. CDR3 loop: CASSQGETSGGEYEQYF. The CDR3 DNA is TGTGCCAGCAGCCAAGGGGAGACTAGCGGGGGGGAATACGAGCAGTACTTC.

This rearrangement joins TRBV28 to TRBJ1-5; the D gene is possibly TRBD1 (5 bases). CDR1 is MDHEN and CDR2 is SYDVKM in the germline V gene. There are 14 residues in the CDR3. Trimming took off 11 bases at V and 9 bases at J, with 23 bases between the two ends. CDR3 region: CALSPGRDYWPQHF. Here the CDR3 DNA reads TGTGCCCTCTCGCCGGGCAGGGATTATTGGCCCCAGCATTTT.

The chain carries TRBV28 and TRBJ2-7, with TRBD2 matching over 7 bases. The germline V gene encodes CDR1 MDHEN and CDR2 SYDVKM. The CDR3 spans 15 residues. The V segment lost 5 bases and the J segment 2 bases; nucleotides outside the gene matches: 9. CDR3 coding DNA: TGTGCCAGCAGTACCCCTAGCGGTCATACCTACGAGCAGTACTTC. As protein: CASSTPSGHTYEQYF.

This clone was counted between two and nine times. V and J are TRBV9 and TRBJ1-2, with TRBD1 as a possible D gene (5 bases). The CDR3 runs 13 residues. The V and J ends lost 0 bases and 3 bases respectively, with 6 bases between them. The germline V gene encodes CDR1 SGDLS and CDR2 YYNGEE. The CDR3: CASSVGGDYGYTF. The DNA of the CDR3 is TGTGCCAGCAGCGTAGGGGGGGACTATGGCTACACCTTC.

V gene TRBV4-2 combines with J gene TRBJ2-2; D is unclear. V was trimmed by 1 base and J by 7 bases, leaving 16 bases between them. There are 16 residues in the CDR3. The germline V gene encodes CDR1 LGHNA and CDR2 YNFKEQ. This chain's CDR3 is CASSQASVAESGELFF. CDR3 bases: TGTGCCAGCAGCCAAGCTTCGGTCGCGGAGAGCGGGGAGCTGTTTTTT.

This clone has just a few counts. CDR3 nucleotides: TGTGCCAGCAGCGGCTTAGCGGGAGGGCAGGGCGAGCAGTACTTC. It codes for CASSGLAGGQGEQYF. V gene TRBV7-9 combines with J gene TRBJ2-7; 11 nucleotides line up with TRBD2. Per the germline V gene, CDR1 is SEHNR and CDR2 is FQNEAQ (reference sequence). Unmatched junction bases numbered 9, after V lost 5 bases and J lost 6 bases. The CDR3 sequence is 15 residues long.

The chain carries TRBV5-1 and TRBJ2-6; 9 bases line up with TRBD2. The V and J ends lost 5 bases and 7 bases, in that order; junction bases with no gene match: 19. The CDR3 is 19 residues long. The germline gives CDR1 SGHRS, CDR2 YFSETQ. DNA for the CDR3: TGCGCCAGCAGACCGACCTCCCTAGCGGGGCAACGAATAGCCAACGTCCTGACTTTC. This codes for CASRPTSLAGQRIANVLTF.

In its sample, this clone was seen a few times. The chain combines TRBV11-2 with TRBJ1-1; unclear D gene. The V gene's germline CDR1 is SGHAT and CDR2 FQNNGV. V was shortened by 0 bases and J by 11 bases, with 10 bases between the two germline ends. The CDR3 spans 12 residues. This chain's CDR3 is CASSLDWGGAFF. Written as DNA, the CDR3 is TGTGCCAGCAGCTTAGACTGGGGAGGGGCTTTCTTT.

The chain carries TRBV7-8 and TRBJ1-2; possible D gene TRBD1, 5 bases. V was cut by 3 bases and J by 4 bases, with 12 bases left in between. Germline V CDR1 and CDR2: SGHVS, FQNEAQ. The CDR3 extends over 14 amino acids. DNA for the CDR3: TGTGCCAGCAGCTTCCACCTCGGGGGCTATGGCTACACCTTC. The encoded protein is CASSFHLGGYGYTF.

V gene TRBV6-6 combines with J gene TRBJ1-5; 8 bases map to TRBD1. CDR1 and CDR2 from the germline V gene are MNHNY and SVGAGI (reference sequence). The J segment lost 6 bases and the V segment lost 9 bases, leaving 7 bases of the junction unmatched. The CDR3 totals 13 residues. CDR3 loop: CASSDRGGQPQHF. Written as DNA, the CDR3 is TGTGCCAGTTCAGACAGGGGAGGTCAGCCCCAGCATTTT.

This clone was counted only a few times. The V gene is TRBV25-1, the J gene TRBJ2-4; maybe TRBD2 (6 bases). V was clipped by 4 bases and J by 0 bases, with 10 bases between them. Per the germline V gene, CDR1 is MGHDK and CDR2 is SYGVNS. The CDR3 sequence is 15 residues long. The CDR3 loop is CASSGRDSAKNIQYF. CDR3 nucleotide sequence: TGTGCCAGCAGTGGGCGGGACTCAGCCAAAAACATTCAGTACTTC.

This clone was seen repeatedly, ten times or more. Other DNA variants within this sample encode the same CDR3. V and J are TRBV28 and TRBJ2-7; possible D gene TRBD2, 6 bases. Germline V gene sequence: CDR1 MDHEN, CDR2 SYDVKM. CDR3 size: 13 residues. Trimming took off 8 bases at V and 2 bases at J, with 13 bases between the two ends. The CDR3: CASGGTPTYEQYF. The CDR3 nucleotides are TGTGCCAGCGGCGGGACTCCCACCTACGAGCAGTACTTC.